The present entry profiles one T cell receptor beta chain with its context. Profiled with immunoSEQ multiplex PCR; TCRdb holds only in-frame clones, not every one. The table lists around 310,000 clones, 89% of them singletons, with less than 9.5% in the top ten. The source of the sample is a study of blood T cell repertoires in COVID-19. Study-level information: Samples came from the United States, Italy and Spain, spanning acute and convalescent COVID-19. Sources were T cells, B-cell-depleted T cells, or PBMCs; the material itself was cDNA or gDNA.

V lost 5 bases, J lost 0 bases, and 16 bases lay in between. Germline assignment: CDR1 SNHLY and CDR2 FYNNEI. CDR3 length: 17 amino acids. Clinical history reported by participants formed the basis on which cohorts were assigned. The study counted Cohort 3 donors as recovered given two negative PCRs, clearance, or symptom resolution. What was sequenced was PBMCs or T cells enriched from blood (not recorded which). This receptor was identified in a woman under 40 who had recovered from COVID-19. The chain combines TRBV2 with TRBJ1-4, with D unresolved. The CDR3, as DNA: TGTGCCAGCAGTAACATTCTTCCACCTGCAACTAATGAAAAACTGTTTTTT. Encoded protein: CASSNILPPATNEKLFF.